The 25 T cell receptor beta chains below were found in one sample sequenced in a study of beta chain features in type 1 diabetes. Investigators reverse transcribed all isolated RNA, so they sequenced expressed TCRB transcripts. Repertoires were generated with immunoSEQ multiplex PCR, while TCRdb's copy carries only in-frame clones and drops some. The table lists about 900,000 clones, about 17% of them singletons. Input material: naive CD4+ T cells from blood. These receptors were collected from a woman under 30 in good health.

This clone was observed a few times. The rearrangement uses TRBV5-4 and TRBJ2-6; no clear D. CDR3 length: 15 amino acids. V shed 0 bases and J shed 0 bases, with 4 bases lying between them. Germline V gene lookup returns CDR1 SGHNT and CDR2 YYREEE (reference sequence). DNA for the CDR3: TGTGCCAGCAGCTTGGGACCCTCTGGGGCCAACGTCCTGACTTTC. It codes for CASSLGPSGANVLTF.

This clone showed up just a few times. This chain connects TRBV11-2 to TRBJ2-3, with 9 positions matching TRBD2. Germline CDR1 reads SGHAT; CDR2 reads FQNNGV. This CDR3 contains 14 residues. The ends lost 6 bases at V and 3 bases at J; junction bases unmatched: 4. The CDR3: CASRRLADTDTQYF. The CDR3 nucleotides are TGTGCCAGCAGACGACTAGCGGATACAGATACGCAGTATTTT. The entire variable domain, with the rest obtained from reference TRBV11-2 and TRBJ2-3, is as follows: EAGVAQSPRYKIIEKRQSVAFWCNPISGHATLYWYQQILGQGPKLLIQFQNNGVVDDSQLPKDRFSAERLKGVDSTLKIQPAKLEDSAVYLCASRRLADTDTQYFGPGTRLTVL.

The rearrangement joins TRBV13 to TRBJ2-7; D remains ambiguous. Between the trimmed V and J ends, which lost 0 bases and 6 bases, there was a span of 9 bases. The CDR3 is 13 amino acids. CDR1 and CDR2 (germline): PRHDT, FYEKMQ (reference sequence). CDR3 protein: CASSLGRLGEQYF. The DNA of the CDR3 is TGTGCCAGCAGCTTAGGACGTCTTGGCGAGCAGTACTTC.

The rearrangement links TRBV5-1 to TRBJ2-6, with D possibly being TRBD2 (5 bases). Germline V gene sequence: CDR1 SGHRS, CDR2 YFSETQ. CDR3 length: 18 residues. V lost 0 bases to trimming and J lost 4 bases, with 17 bases between them. CDR3 residues: CASSLALLAYPGANVLTF. The CDR3 nucleotides read TGCGCCAGCAGCTTGGCCTTGCTAGCTTACCCCGGGGCCAACGTCCTGACTTTC.

This chain uses TRBV4-1 with TRBJ2-5; maybe TRBD1 (6 bases). Germline V gives CDR1 MGHRA, CDR2 YSYEKL. Trimming shortened V by 1 base and J by 3 bases, and 12 bases separated the two germline ends. The CDR3 has 15 residues. CDR3 nucleotides: TGCGCCAGCAGCCAAGTCGGACAGCGAGAAGAGACCCAGTACTTC. It translates to CASSQVGQREETQYF.

The table lists this clone with a few counts. J is TRBJ1-1 and V is TRBV29-1; 9 bases match TRBD1. CDR3 length: 12 residues. Germline loops: CDR1 SQVTM, CDR2 ANQGSEA. The J segment lost 10 bases and the V segment lost 3 bases, leaving 6 bases of the junction unmatched. DNA for the CDR3: TGCAGCGTTGATAAGCGACAGGGGGGAGCTTTCTTT. Its translation is CSVDKRQGGAFF.

The sample holds a few counts of this clone. This chain uses TRBV7-3 with TRBJ2-2, with TRBD2 identical over 9 bases. The CDR3 contains 16 residues. The ends lost 5 bases at V and 3 bases at J; junction bases unmatched: 7. Germline V CDR1 and CDR2: SGHTA, FQGTGA. CDR3 loop: CASSIVAGVDTGELFF. The CDR3 DNA reads TGTGCCAGCAGCATAGTAGCGGGAGTTGACACCGGGGAGCTGTTTTTT.

The genes are TRBV9 and TRBJ1-3; D is unclear. Per germline, CDR1 SGDLS and CDR2 YYNGEE. The ends were cut back, 2 bases at V and 2 bases at J, with 5 bases in the middle. CDR3 size: 13 residues. The DNA of the CDR3 is TGTGCCAGCAGCGTTGGTCCTGGAAACACCATATATTTT. It is translated as CASSVGPGNTIYF.

The chain joins TRBV15 to TRBJ2-1, with unresolved D. The CDR3 is 15 residues long. Looked up from germline, CDR1 is LNHNV and CDR2 is YYDKDF (reference sequence). Deletions cut 6 bases from V and 3 bases from J, with 15 bases between. The CDR3 nucleotides are TGTGCCACCAGATTAGGCGGAACCAGCTACAATGAGCAGTTCTTC. This gives the protein CATRLGGTSYNEQFF.

V gene TRBV6-1 combines with J gene TRBJ2-7; D remains unclear. Trimming stripped 5 bases from V and 3 bases from J, with 8 bases between. The CDR3 is 12 residues long. CDR1 and CDR2 (germline): MNHNS, SASEGT. The CDR3 coding sequence is TGTGCCAGCAGTTTGTACGGCTACGAGCAGTACTTC. Translated: CASSLYGYEQYF.

The rearrangement uses TRBV14 and TRBJ2-7; D gene ambiguous. This CDR3 has 18 amino acids. The germline V and J ends were trimmed by 1 base and 5 bases, with 24 bases remaining between them. Germline CDR1 and CDR2: SGHDN and FVKESK. CDR3 nucleotides: TGTGCCAGCAGCCAAGTTCGGTTCGACCTGGCTAGGAAAAACGAGCAGTACTTC. Its protein product is CASSQVRFDLARKNEQYF.

The sample holds a few counts of this clone. V is TRBV27 and J is TRBJ2-3; 7 bases agree with TRBD1. Germline-derived CDR1 and CDR2 are MNHEY and SMNVEV (reference sequence). CDR3 length equals 13 residues. V dropped 6 bases and J dropped 4; count of bases not matched to a gene: 4. CDR3 sequence (DNA): TGTGCCAGCAGGCCAACAGGGGCAGATACGCAGTATTTT. It codes for CASRPTGADTQYF.

The V and J genes are TRBV5-4 and TRBJ2-3, with 7 bases matching TRBD2. The trim removed 6 bases at V and 0 bases at J, leaving 10 bases unmatched. Per germline, CDR1 SGHNT and CDR2 YYREEE (reference sequence). The CDR3 runs 16 residues. The CDR3 nucleotides are TGTGCCAGCATGGTAGGAGGTAGCGGGAGCACAGATACGCAGTATTTT. Amino acid sequence: CASMVGGSGSTDTQYF.

The chain couples TRBV7-2 to TRBJ2-2; D gene ambiguous. Trimming took off 5 bases at V and 6 bases at J, with 16 bases between the two ends. The CDR3 length is 15 residues. Germline-derived CDR1 and CDR2 are SGHTA and FQGNSA. CDR3 residues: CASSKFGGVAGELFF. In DNA form, the CDR3 reads TGTGCCAGCAGCAAATTCGGCGGCGTCGCCGGGGAGCTGTTTTTT.

This clone was detected only a few times. The chain carries TRBV5-5 and TRBJ2-5; perhaps TRBD2 as D (5 bases). Deletions cut 0 bases from V and 4 bases from J, with 10 bases between. There are 14 residues in the CDR3. Germline values: CDR1 SGHKS, CDR2 YYEKEE (reference sequence). CDR3 DNA: TGTGCCAGCAGCTTGGGGACTCAAGGAGAGACCCAGTACTTC. This codes for CASSLGTQGETQYF.

There are a few counts of this clone. The chain combines TRBV7-9 with TRBJ2-7; a weak D match, TRBD2 (6 bases). Germline lookup yields CDR1 SEHNR and CDR2 FQNEAQ (reference sequence). The length of the CDR3 is 12 residues. Trimming removed 5 bases from V and 8 bases from J, with 13 bases in between. CDR3 amino acids: CASSGDSLKQYF. The CDR3 nucleotides read TGTGCCAGCAGCGGGGACTCACTCAAGCAGTACTTC.

About this clone: Distinct nucleotide sequences in the sample also encode this CDR3. The V call is TRBV6-6, the J call TRBJ2-7; possibly TRBD2 for D (6 bases). The V and J ends lost 0 bases and 2 bases respectively, with 8 bases between them. The germline V gene has CDR1 MNHNY and CDR2 SVGAGI (reference sequence). CDR3 length: 14 residues. The CDR3 nucleotides are TGTGCCAGCAGTTACTCGCGGGGCACCTACGAGCAGTACTTC. Its translation is CASSYSRGTYEQYF.

This clone was recorded a few times. The chain carries TRBV9 and TRBJ2-1; 8 bases are a match to TRBD2. Germline CDR1 reads SGDLS; CDR2 reads YYNGEE. V shed 4 bases and J 4 bases; nucleotides not matched to a gene: 13. CDR3 size: 17 residues. The CDR3: CASSFNRAGGSYNEQFF. The CDR3 DNA follows: TGTGCCAGCAGCTTCAACAGGGCGGGAGGCTCATACAATGAGCAGTTCTTC.

In its sample, this clone was seen a few times. The rearrangement joins TRBV6-1 to TRBJ1-5, with D unresolved. The CDR3 has 11 amino acids. Per germline, CDR1 MNHNS and CDR2 SASEGT. V shed 3 bases and J shed 6 bases, with 3 bases lying between them. Written as DNA, the CDR3 is TGTGCCAGCAGTGATCTTCAGCCCCAGCATTTT. It translates to CASSDLQPQHF.

The chain uses TRBV10-3 and TRBJ1-5; the D is unclear. CDR3 length: 13 residues. Germline V gene data show CDR1 as ENHRY and CDR2 as SYGVKD. Trimming took off 2 bases at V and 7 bases at J, with 9 bases between the two ends. CDR3 loop: CAISEGSVQPQHF. In DNA form, the CDR3 reads TGTGCCATCAGTGAGGGTAGTGTCCAGCCCCAGCATTTT.

The chain couples TRBV6-6 to TRBJ2-7; a weak D match, TRBD1 (6 bases). CDR3 length: 15 amino acids. Germline CDR1 MNHNY, CDR2 SVGAGI (reference sequence). Trimming removed 5 bases from V and 3 bases from J, with 17 bases in between. In DNA, the CDR3 is TGTGCCAGCAGTCCTAACCCCGCAGGGGTCTACGAGCAGTACTTC. Translation: CASSPNPAGVYEQYF.

This clone has a handful of counts. This sequence joins TRBV18 and TRBJ2-5; tentative D call: TRBD1 (6 bases). The germline V gene encodes CDR1 KGHSH and CDR2 LQKENI. V lost 3 bases and J lost 2, with 13 bases in between. The CDR3 runs to 15 residues. In DNA, the CDR3 is TGTGCCAGCTCACCCAGGTCGCAGGGGCAAGAGACCCAGTACTTC. This gives the protein CASSPRSQGQETQYF.

This clone was detected only a few times. The chain employs TRBV10-3 and TRBJ1-2; 8 bases line up with TRBD1. From germline, CDR1 is ENHRY and CDR2 SYGVKD. With 8 bases clipped from V and 4 bases from J, the junction kept 3 bases outside the gene matches. This CDR3 contains 12 residues. The CDR3 DNA is TGTGCCATCGGGACAGGACGCTATGGCTACACCTTC. Protein sequence: CAIGTGRYGYTF.

The J gene is TRBJ2-7, the V gene TRBV5-1; D tentatively fits TRBD1 or TRBD2 (6 bases each). V was shortened by 0 bases and J by 4 bases, with 11 bases between the two germline ends. Germline assignment: CDR1 SGHRS and CDR2 YFSETQ. CDR3 size: 14 residues. CDR3: CASSLVGGNYEQYF. The CDR3 DNA sequence: TGCGCCAGCAGCTTGGTCGGGGGCAATTACGAGCAGTACTTC.

The chain joins TRBV9 to TRBJ2-1; 7 bases align to TRBD2. The junction had 11 bases not matched to a gene; V was cut back by 4 bases and J by 4 bases. CDR1 and CDR2 (germline): SGDLS, YYNGEE. The CDR3 covers 16 residues. The DNA for the CDR3 is TGTGCCAGCAGCCGCCCATCCAGCGGGGTTTACAATGAGCAGTTCTTC. The encoded protein is CASSRPSSGVYNEQFF.